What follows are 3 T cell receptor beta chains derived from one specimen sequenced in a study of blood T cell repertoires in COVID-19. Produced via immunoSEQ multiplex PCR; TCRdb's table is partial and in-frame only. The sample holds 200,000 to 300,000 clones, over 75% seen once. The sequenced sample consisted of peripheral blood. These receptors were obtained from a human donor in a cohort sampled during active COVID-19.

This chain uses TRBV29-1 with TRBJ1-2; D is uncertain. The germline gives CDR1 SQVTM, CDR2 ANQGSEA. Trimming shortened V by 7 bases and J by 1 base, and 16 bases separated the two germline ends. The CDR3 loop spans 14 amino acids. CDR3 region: CSADSDSGNYGYTF. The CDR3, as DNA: TGCAGCGCTGATAGCGACTCCGGTAACTATGGCTACACCTTC.

Here the CDR3 DNA reads TGTGCCAGCAGAGCCGGGACAGGGAACTACGAGCAGTACTTC. It specifies CASRAGTGNYEQYF. The chain uses TRBV19 and TRBJ2-7, with 9 nucleotides matching TRBD1. Germline CDR1 reads LNHDA; CDR2 reads SQIVND (reference sequence). This CDR3 is built from 14 residues. The V and J ends lost 9 bases and 3 bases, in that order; junction bases with no gene match: 9.

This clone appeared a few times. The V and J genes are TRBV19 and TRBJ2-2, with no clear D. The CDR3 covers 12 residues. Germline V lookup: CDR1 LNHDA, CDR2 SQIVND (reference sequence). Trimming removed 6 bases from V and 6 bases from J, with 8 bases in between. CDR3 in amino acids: CASSVFPGELFF. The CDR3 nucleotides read TGTGCCAGTAGCGTGTTTCCCGGGGAGCTGTTTTTT. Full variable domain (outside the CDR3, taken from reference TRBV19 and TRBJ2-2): DGGITQSPKYLFRKEGQNVTLSCEQNLNHDAMYWYRQDPGQGLRLIYYSQIVNDFQKGDIAEGYSVSREKKESFPLTVTSAQKNPTAFYLCASSVFPGELFFGEGSRLTVL.